Shown below are 3 T cell receptor beta chains from a single sample sequenced in a study of T cell clones after liver transplantation. The protocol was immunoSEQ multiplex PCR, while the TCRdb copy is restricted to in-frame clones and leaves out a portion. The table has about 75,000 clones, about 85% seen once; the top ten hold 2% to 2.5%. The specimen was CD4+ T cells from blood, collected roughly 50 months after liver transplant. All receptors derive from a human patient who received a liver transplant. Some T cells may trace back to the graft donor.

The rearrangement joins TRBV7-9 to TRBJ1-2; D might be TRBD1 (5 bases). V was trimmed by 4 bases and J by 4 bases, leaving 10 bases between them. This CDR3 region has 13 residues. The germline V gene has CDR1 SEHNR and CDR2 FQNEAQ (reference sequence). DNA for the CDR3: TGTGCCAGCAGCTACAGGCAGGGCTATGGCTACACCTTC. Its protein is CASSYRQGYGYTF.

The chain uses TRBV6-6 and TRBJ2-5; D call uncertain. CDR3 length: 13 residues. Germline assignment: CDR1 MNHNY and CDR2 SVGAGI (reference sequence). The ends were cut back, 2 bases at V and 5 bases at J, with 9 bases in the middle. CDR3 region: CASSYPGVETQYF. CDR3 DNA: TGTGCCAGCAGTTACCCCGGCGTCGAGACCCAGTACTTC.

The rearrangement uses TRBV30 and TRBJ2-5; 10 bases are shared with TRBD2. The CDR3 runs 12 residues. Per germline, CDR1 GTSNPN and CDR2 SVGIG (reference sequence). Trimming took 8 bases from V and 5 from J; bases not matched to a gene: 5. This CDR3 reads CALQLAGETQYF. The CDR3 coding sequence is TGTGCCCTACAACTAGCGGGGGAGACCCAGTACTTC.